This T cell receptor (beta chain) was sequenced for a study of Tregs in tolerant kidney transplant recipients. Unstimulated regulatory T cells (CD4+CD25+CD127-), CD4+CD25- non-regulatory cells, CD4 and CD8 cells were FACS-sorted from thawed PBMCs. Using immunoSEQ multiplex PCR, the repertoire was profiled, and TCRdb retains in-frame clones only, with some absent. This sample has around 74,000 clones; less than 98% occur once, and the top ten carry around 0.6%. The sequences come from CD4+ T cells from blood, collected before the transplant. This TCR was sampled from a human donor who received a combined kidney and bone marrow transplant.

Here the CDR3 DNA reads TGTGCCAGCAGCTTAGGTGCGGGGCCCCAAGAGACCCAGTACTTC. Translating gives CASSLGAGPQETQYF. V and J are TRBV7-2 and TRBJ2-5, with D tentatively TRBD2 (6 bases). Germline CDR1 is SGHTA and CDR2 is FQGNSA. Trimming removed 1 base at V and 1 base at J, with 10 bases between. The CDR3 has 15 amino acids.